This T cell receptor beta chain comes out of a study of cytomegalovirus exposure and HLA in healthy donors. Study in general: For the approximately 400 genotyped donors, approximately 83% fell within the Caucasian-associated ancestry cluster.

Concerning this clone itself: The antigen is undetermined.

It was healthy bone marrow donors who served as donors. Findings and limits, study-wide: Analyses of presence/absence relied on an assumption of roughly uniform sequencing depth across donors.

CDR3 length: 15 amino acids. The ends were cut back, 3 bases at V and 5 bases at J, with 16 bases in the middle. CDR1 and CDR2 from the germline V gene are KGHSH and LQKENI. PCR primers comprised 60 Vbeta and 13 Jbeta primers. The assay was immunoSEQ multiplex PCR, and TCRdb's table has in-frame clones only and misses some. In all, the sample yields around 70,000 clones. The V gene is TRBV18, the J gene TRBJ2-5; weak D call: TRBD2 (6 bases). The sequenced sample consisted of PBMCs. This clonotype was obtained from a woman aged 25 to 45 in good health and CMV-seronegative. The CDR3 is CASSPTSPPGETQYF. As DNA, the CDR3 is TGTGCCAGCTCACCTACTAGCCCCCCGGGGGAGACCCAGTACTTC.